One sample yielded the 8 T cell receptor beta chains listed below, sequenced in a study of stem cell transplantation in POMP-related autoinflammatory disease. Some clones are missing from TCRdb's copy, which holds only in-frame ones; the method was immunoSEQ multiplex PCR. The sample includes more than 9,000 clones, 79% of them seen just once. The sequenced sample was CD4+ T cells from PBMCs, obtained after stem cell transplantation. These receptors were collected from a human patient with POMP-related autoinflammation and immune dysregulation (PRAID). A subset of T cells may come from the graft donor.

This chain joins TRBV5-6 and TRBJ2-5, with D perhaps TRBD1 (6 bases). Trimming left V 3 bases short and J 2 bases short, with 20 bases between. This CDR3 region has 17 residues. Germline V CDR1 and CDR2: SGHDT, YYEEEE. CDR3 sequence (DNA): TGTGCCAGCAGCTGGAGGCCCGGGACATACATACAAGAGACCCAGTACTTC. Protein product: CASSWRPGTYIQETQYF.

This clone was observed once. The chain's CDR3 is CASSLSDTQYF. DNA of the CDR3: TGTGCCAGCAGTTTATCAGATACGCAGTATTTT. This rearrangement joins TRBV28 to TRBJ2-3; the D is unclear. This CDR3 is built from 11 residues. CDR1 is MDHEN, CDR2 SYDVKM, per germline. The germline V and J ends were trimmed by 1 base and 4 bases, with 0 bases remaining between them.

V and J are TRBV7-9 and TRBJ2-3; D may be TRBD2 (6 bases). The CDR3 contains 14 residues. Germline V gene lookup returns CDR1 SEHNR and CDR2 FQNEAQ (reference sequence). The germline V and J ends were trimmed by 4 bases and 6 bases, with 14 bases remaining between them. The CDR3, as DNA: TGTGCCAGCAGCTGGTCGGGAGAAGGGGATACGCAGTATTTT. It is translated as CASSWSGEGDTQYF.

The rearrangement joins TRBV11-2 to TRBJ1-6; maybe TRBD1 (6 bases). V was pared by 5 bases and J by 7 bases, with 15 bases between. The CDR3 is made up of 15 amino acids. Per germline, CDR1 SGHAT and CDR2 FQNNGV. The CDR3: CASSAAGRGNSPLHF. Written as DNA, the CDR3 is TGTGCCAGCAGCGCGGCGGGAAGGGGGAATTCACCCCTCCACTTT.

V usage is TRBV7-2 and J usage is TRBJ2-3; possible D gene TRBD2, 6 bases. Trimming pared 5 bases from V and 6 bases from J, leaving 15 bases between. The CDR3 has 14 residues. Germline assignment: CDR1 SGHTA and CDR2 FQGNSA. For the CDR3, the DNA is TGTGCCAGCAGCATTAGCGGATCTCTCGATACGCAGTATTTT. It translates to CASSISGSLDTQYF. The full variable domain, its missing parts supplied by reference TRBV7-2 and TRBJ2-3, is GAGVSQSPSNKVTEKGKDVELRCDPISGHTALYWYRQSLGQGLEFLIYFQGNSAPDKSGLPSDRFSAERTGGSVSTLTIQRTQQEDSAVYLCASSISGSLDTQYFGPGTRLTVL.

The chain couples TRBV11-2 to TRBJ2-7; maybe TRBD2 (5 bases). The CDR3 totals 13 residues. Germline CDR1 is SGHAT and CDR2 is FQNNGV. V lost 4 bases, J lost 2 bases, and 9 bases lay in between. DNA for the CDR3: TGTGCCAGCAGCTGGACTGAGACCTACGAGCAGTACTTC. Translating gives CASSWTETYEQYF.

This chain uses TRBV12-3 or TRBV12-4 with TRBJ2-3; the D gene is possibly TRBD1 (6 bases). This CDR3 has 13 residues. Trimming took 5 bases from V and 11 from J, leaving 17 bases between them. The CDR3 region has the DNA TGTGCCAGCAGTCCACAGGGCCCCGTAAAGCAGTATTTT. It translates to CASSPQGPVKQYF.

This clone was counted between two and nine times. The chain is built from TRBV6-1 and TRBJ2-2; D is unclear. The CDR3 sequence is 14 residues long. V dropped 5 bases and J dropped 1 base, with 8 bases sitting between them. Germline V gene data show CDR1 as MNHNS and CDR2 as SASEGT. CDR3 sequence (DNA): TGTGCCAGCAGTTCCCAGCGGAACACCGGGGAGCTGTTTTTT. Protein sequence: CASSSQRNTGELFF.